The entry that follows covers one TCR beta chain sequence. Its antigen is undetermined. The CDR3 sequence is 15 residues long. Trimming removed 0 bases at V and 3 bases at J, with 13 bases between. CDR1 is SGHRS and CDR2 is YFSETQ in the germline V gene. This entry is derived from a study of blood T cells in healthy people across ages. Study-wide results and caveats: With naive T cell percentage, TCR beta diversity showed a strong correlation.

At least 7 million PBMCs were isolated per sample. For the second PCR, which ran for 7 to 11 cycles, a sample-barcoded 5' primer and a J-beta primer mix were used. One entry per CDR3 protein results from TCRdb running MiXCR on the 5' RACE reads. Seen here are about 2 million distinct CDR3 sequences, just under 50% observed once, and the top ten hold 2% to 2.5%. This receptor was taken from a woman aged 40 to 55 in good health. The chain couples TRBV5-1 to TRBJ2-7; D might be TRBD2 (6 bases). The sequenced sample was blood. CDR3 protein: CASSLGHGGIYEQYF. The CDR3 coding sequence is TGCGCCAGCAGCTTGGGTCACGGCGGGATCTACGAGCAGTACTTC.